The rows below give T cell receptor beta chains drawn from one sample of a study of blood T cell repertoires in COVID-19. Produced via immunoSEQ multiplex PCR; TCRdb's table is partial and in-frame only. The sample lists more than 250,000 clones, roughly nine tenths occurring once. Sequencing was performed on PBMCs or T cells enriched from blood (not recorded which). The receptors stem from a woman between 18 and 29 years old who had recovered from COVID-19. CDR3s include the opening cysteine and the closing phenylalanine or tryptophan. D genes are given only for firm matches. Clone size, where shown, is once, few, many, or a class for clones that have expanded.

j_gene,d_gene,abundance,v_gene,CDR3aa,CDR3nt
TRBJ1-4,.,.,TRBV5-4,CASSQNQGNEKLFF,TGTGCCAGCAGCCAGAATCAGGGTAATGAAAAACTGTTTTTT
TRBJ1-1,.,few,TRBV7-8,CASSPGVEAFF,TGTGCCAGCAGCCCGGGGGTTGAAGCTTTCTTT
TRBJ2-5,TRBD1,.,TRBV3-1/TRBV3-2,CASSQERTGAWRGETQYF,TGTGCCAGCAGCCAAGAAAGGACAGGGGCATGGAGGGGCGAGACCCAGTACTTC
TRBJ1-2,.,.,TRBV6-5,CASSYALYSNYGYTF,TGTGCCAGCAGTTACGCCCTCTATTCTAACTATGGCTACACCTTC
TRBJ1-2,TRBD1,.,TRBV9,CASSPRTGEEYHGYTF,TGTGCCAGCAGCCCTCGGACAGGGGAAGAATACCATGGCTACACCTTC
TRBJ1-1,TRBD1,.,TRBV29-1,CSVEDLGQGAMANTEAFF,TGCAGCGTTGAAGACTTGGGGCAGGGGGCGATGGCGAACACTGAAGCTTTCTTT
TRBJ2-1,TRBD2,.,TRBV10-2,CASNTLRGNHNEQFF,TGCGCCAGCAACACCCTGCGGGGGAATCACAATGAGCAGTTCTTC
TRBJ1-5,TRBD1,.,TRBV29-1,CSVGQGMDQPQHF,TGCAGCGTGGGACAGGGGATGGATCAGCCCCAGCATTTT
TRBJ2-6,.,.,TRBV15,CATSTTVRQSNSGANVLTF,TGTGCCACCAGCACTACAGTGCGACAGTCCAATTCTGGGGCCAACGTCCTGACTTTC
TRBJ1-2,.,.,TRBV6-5,CASSYDRFNYGYTF,TGTGCCAGCAGTTACGACAGGTTCAACTATGGCTACACCTTC
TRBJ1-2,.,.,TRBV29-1,CSVDRVYGYTF,TGCAGCGTTGACAGGGTTTATGGCTACACCTTC
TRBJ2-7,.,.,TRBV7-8,CASSRGTASYEQYF,TGTGCCAGCAGCCGGGGGACAGCCTCCTACGAGCAGTACTTC
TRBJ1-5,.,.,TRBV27,CASSLGGFGGNQPQHF,TGTGCCAGCAGTTTGGGGGGGTTCGGAGGCAATCAGCCCCAGCATTTT
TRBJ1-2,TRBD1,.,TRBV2,CASWTGSPNGYTF,TGTGCCAGCTGGACAGGGAGTCCAAATGGCTACACCTTC
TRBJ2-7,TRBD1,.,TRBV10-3,CAIGPTGSYEQYF,TGTGCCATAGGACCGACAGGGTCCTACGAGCAGTACTTC
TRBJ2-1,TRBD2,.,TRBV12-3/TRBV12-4,CASSLHGRHEQFF,TGTGCCAGCAGTTTGCACGGGAGGCATGAGCAGTTCTTC
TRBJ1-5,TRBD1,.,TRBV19,CASSGTGGSNQPQHF,TGTGCCAGCTCCGGGACAGGGGGAAGCAATCAGCCCCAGCATTTT
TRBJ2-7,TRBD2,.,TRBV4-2,CASSQSLAGGSPYEQYF,TGTGCCAGCAGCCAATCGCTAGCGGGAGGATCCCCCTACGAGCAGTACTTC
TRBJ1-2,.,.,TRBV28,CASSFPDRLSGYTF,TGTGCCAGCAGTTTCCCTGACAGACTCAGTGGCTACACCTTC
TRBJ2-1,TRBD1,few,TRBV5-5,CASSLVWDSLYEQFF,TGTGCCAGCAGCTTGGTTTGGGACAGCCTCTATGAGCAGTTCTTC
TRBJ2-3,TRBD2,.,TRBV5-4,CASSLGLAGGLDTQYF,TGTGCCAGCAGCTTGGGACTAGCGGGGGGGCTAGATACGCAGTATTTT
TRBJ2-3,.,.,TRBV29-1,CSVDAGASADTQYF,TGCAGCGTTGATGCGGGGGCGTCGGCAGATACGCAGTATTTT
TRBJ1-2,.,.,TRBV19,CASPRPPTNYGYTF,TGTGCCAGCCCTAGGCCCCCCACAAACTATGGCTACACCTTC
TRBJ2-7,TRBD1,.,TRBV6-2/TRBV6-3,CASSSPNRDRGYEQYF,TGTGCCAGCAGTTCCCCCAACCGGGACAGGGGGTACGAGCAGTACTTC
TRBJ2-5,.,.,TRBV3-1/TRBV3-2,CASGRETQYF,TGTGCCAGCGGGAGGGAGACCCAGTACTTC
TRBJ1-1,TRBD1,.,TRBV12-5,CASGLTGTGDTEAFF,TGTGCTAGTGGTCTCACCGGGACAGGGGACACTGAAGCTTTCTTT
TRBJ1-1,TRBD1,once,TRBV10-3,CAISELGQGNEAFF,TGTGCCATCAGTGAGTTGGGACAGGGAAATGAAGCTTTCTTT
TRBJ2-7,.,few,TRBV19,CASSIKGEYPNEQYF,TGTGCCAGTAGTATTAAGGGGGAATACCCCAACGAGCAGTACTTC
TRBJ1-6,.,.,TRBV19,CASSINGNSPLHF,TGTGCCAGTAGTATCAACGGTAATTCACCCCTCCACTTT
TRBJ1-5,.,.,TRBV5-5,CASSLANSPNQPQHF,TGTGCCAGCAGCTTGGCCAACAGTCCAAATCAGCCCCAGCATTTT
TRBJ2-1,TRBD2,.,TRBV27,CASSFWRAGDRDNEQFF,TGTGCCAGCAGTTTTTGGAGAGCGGGGGACCGGGACAATGAGCAGTTCTTC
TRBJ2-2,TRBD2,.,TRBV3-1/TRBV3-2,CASSPVLAGDTGELFF,TGTGCCAGCAGCCCCGTGCTAGCGGGGGACACCGGGGAGCTGTTTTTT
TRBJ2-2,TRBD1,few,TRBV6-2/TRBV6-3,CASSQTGHGELFF,TGTGCCAGCAGTCAGACAGGGCACGGGGAGCTGTTTTTT
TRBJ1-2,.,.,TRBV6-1,CASSEPVPPNGYTF,TGTGCCAGCAGTGAACCGGTTCCCCCGAATGGCTACACCTTC
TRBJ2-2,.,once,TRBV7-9,CASSRDFNTGELFF,TGTGCCAGCAGCCGGGACTTTAACACCGGGGAGCTGTTTTTT
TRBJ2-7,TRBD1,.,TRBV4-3,CASSHSGTGDYEQYF,TGCGCCAGCAGCCACTCCGGGACAGGGGACTACGAGCAGTACTTC
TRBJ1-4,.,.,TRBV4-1,CASSQDPEDEKLFF,TGCGCCAGCAGCCAAGACCCTGAGGATGAAAAACTGTTTTTT
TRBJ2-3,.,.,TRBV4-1,CASSQEIGASTDTQYF,TGCGCCAGCAGCCAAGAGATTGGGGCTAGCACAGATACGCAGTATTTT